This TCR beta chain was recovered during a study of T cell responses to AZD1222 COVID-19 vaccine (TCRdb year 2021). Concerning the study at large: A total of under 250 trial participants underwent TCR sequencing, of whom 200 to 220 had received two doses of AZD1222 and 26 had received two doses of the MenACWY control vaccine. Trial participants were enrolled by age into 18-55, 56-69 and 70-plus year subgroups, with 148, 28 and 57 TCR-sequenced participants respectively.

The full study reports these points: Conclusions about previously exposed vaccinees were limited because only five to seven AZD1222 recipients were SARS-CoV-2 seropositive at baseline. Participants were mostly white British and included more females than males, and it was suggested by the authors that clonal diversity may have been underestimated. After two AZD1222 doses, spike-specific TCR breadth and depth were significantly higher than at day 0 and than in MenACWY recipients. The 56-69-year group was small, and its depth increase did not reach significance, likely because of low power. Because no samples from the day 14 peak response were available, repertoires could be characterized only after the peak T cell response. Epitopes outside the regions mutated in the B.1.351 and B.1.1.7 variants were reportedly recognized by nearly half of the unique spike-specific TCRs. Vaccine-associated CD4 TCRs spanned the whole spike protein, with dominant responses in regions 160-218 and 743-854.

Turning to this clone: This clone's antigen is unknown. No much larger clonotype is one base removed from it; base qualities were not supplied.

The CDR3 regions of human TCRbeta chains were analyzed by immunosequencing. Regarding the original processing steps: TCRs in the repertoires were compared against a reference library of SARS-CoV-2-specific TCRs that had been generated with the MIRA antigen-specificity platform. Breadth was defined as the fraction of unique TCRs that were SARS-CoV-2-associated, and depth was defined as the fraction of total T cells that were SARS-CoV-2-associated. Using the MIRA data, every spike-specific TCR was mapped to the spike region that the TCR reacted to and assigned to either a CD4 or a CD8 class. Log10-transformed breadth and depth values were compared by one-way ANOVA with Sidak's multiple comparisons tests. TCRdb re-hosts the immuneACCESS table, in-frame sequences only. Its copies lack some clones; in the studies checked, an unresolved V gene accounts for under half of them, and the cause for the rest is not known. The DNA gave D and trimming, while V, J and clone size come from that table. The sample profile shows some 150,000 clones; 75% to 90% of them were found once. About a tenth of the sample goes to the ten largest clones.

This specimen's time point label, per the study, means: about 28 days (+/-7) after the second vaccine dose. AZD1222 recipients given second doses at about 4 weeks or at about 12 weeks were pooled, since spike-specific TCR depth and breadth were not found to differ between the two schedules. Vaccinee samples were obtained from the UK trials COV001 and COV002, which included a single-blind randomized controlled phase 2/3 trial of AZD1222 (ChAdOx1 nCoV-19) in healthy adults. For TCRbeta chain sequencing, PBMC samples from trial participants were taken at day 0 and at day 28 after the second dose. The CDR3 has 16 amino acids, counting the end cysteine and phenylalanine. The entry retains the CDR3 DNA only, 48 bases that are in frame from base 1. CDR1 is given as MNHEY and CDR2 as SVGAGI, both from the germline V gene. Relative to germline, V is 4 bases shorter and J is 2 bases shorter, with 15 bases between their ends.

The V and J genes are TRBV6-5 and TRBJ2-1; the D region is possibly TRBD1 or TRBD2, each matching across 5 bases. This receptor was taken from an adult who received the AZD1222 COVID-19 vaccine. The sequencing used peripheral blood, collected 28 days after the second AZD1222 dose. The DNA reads TGTGCCAGCAGTTTATCTTTAGCGACAGCCTACAATGAGCAGTTCTTC. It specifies CASSLSLATAYNEQFF.